These 8 T cell receptor beta chains share one sample of origin, sequenced in a study of CXCR3-negative and CXCR3-positive naive CD8 T cells. Study conclusions and caveats: Hydrophobicity was higher for TRB CDR3s found in CXCR3-positive naive cells than in CXCR3-negative naive cells.

The TRB libraries of cDNA were built by UMI-labeled 5' RACE. TCRdb re-called the 5' RACE reads and shows each CDR3 protein once, DNA omitted. This repertoire includes some 53,000 distinct CDR3 sequences. Antigens of these TCRs are unknown. The sample consisted of naive CXCR3+ CD8+ T cells from blood. Subset noted: CD45RO-CCR7+CD27+CD95- naive CD8+ T cells expressing CXCR3 (TNR3+). The origin of the receptors is a human donor in good health. Some clones in this sample may be carry-over from other donors' samples.

The chain joins TRBV29-1 to TRBJ1-2; TCRdb's D call of TRBD1 is untestable without DNA. Germline CDR1 and CDR2: SQVTM and ANQGSEA. CDR3 length: 13 residues. CDR3 region: CSGGDRTVYGYTF. Combining the CDR3 with reference TRBV29-1 and TRBJ1-2 gives the whole variable domain SAVISQKPSRDICQRGTSLTIQCQVDSQVTMMFWYRQQPGQSLTLIATANQGSEATYESGFVIDKFPISRPNLTFSTLTVSNMSPEDSSIYLCSGGDRTVYGYTFGSGTRLTVV.

The genes are TRBV7-9 and TRBJ2-3; the TRBD2 assignment by TCRdb is unverifiable without DNA. Germline CDR1 and CDR2: SEHNR and FQNEAQ (reference sequence). The CDR3 extends over 16 amino acids. The CDR3 reads CASSSGLAGGQSTQYF.

The rearrangement joins TRBV7-9 to TRBJ2-5; TCRdb reports TRBD1, a call that lacks DNA to check it against. CDR3 size: 12 residues. Germline V gene data show CDR1 as SEHNR and CDR2 as FQNEAQ (reference sequence). CDR3 loop: CASSPPRETQYF.

The chain couples TRBV4-1 to TRBJ2-7; TCRdb calls TRBD1, which cannot be checked without DNA. The germline V gene has CDR1 MGHRA and CDR2 YSYEKL. The CDR3 has 15 amino acids. CDR3 residues: CASSQVPNGGHEQYF.

The chain carries TRBV7-8 and TRBJ1-5; TCRdb picks TRBD1, but there is no DNA to check that call. This CDR3 comprises 14 residues. Germline CDR1 is SGHVS and CDR2 is FQNEAQ. CDR3 protein: CASSLASGNQPQHF.

V and J are TRBV10-3 and TRBJ1-6; TCRdb returns TRBD1, unconfirmable since there is no DNA. The CDR3 covers 17 residues. Germline CDR1 ENHRY, CDR2 SYGVKD. CDR3 region: CAISESVQDGGGRTLHF.

The chain recombines TRBV6-2 or TRBV6-3 with TRBJ2-7. The CDR3 contains 12 residues. The germline V gene has CDR1 MNHEY and CDR2 SVGEGT. CDR3 protein: CASSYETGEQYF.

The gene calls are TRBV19 and TRBJ1-5. The CDR3 is made up of 14 amino acids. Germline V gene lookup returns CDR1 LNHDA and CDR2 SQIVND (reference sequence). This CDR3 is CASSSTYSNQPQHF. Complete variable domain (other parts from reference TRBV19 and TRBJ1-5): DGGITQSPKYLFRKEGQNVTLSCEQNLNHDAMYWYRQDPGQGLRLIYYSQIVNDFQKGDIAEGYSVSREKKESFPLTVTSAQKNPTAFYLCASSSTYSNQPQHFGDGTRLSIL.